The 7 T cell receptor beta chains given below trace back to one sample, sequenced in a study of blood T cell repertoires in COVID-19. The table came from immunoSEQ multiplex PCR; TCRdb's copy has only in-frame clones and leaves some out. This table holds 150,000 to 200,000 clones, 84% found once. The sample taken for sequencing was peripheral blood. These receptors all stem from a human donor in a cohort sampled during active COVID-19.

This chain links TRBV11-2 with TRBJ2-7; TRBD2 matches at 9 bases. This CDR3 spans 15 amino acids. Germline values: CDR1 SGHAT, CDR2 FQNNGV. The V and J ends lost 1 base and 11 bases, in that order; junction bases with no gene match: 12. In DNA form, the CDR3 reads TGTGCCAGCAGCTTAGGATTGGGACTAGCCCACGGGGAGTACTTC. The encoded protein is CASSLGLGLAHGEYF.

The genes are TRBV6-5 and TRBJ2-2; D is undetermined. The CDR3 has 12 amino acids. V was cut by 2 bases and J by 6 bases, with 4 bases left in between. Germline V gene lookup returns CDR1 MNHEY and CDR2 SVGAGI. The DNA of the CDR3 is TGTGCCAGCAGTTACACATCCGGGGAGCTGTTTTTT. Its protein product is CASSYTSGELFF.

The CDR3 region has the DNA TGCAGCATTGGAGGAGGGGGCTACAGGGGGAGAACTGAAGCTTTCTTT. Amino acids: CSIGGGGYRGRTEAFF. The chain couples TRBV29-1 to TRBJ1-1, with TRBD1 matching 8 bases. Germline trimming cut 8 bases from V and 5 bases from J; bases unmatched to any gene: 19. CDR3 length: 16 residues. CDR1 is SQVTM, CDR2 ANQGSEA, per germline.

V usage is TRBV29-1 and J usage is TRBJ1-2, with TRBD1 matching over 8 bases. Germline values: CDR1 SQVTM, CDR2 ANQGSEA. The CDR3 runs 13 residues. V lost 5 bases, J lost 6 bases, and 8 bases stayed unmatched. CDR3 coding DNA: TGCAGCGTTACTAACAGGGGGGATGATGGCTACACCTTC. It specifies CSVTNRGDDGYTF.

The CDR3 here is CASSVIAGAPPVTQYF. CDR3 nucleotide sequence: TGTGCCAGCAGTGTTATAGCGGGGGCCCCTCCGGTTACGCAGTATTTT. This chain joins TRBV2 and TRBJ2-3; 9 bases align to TRBD2. V was clipped by 4 bases and J by 8 bases; unmatched bases: 13. This CDR3 spans 16 amino acids. CDR1 and CDR2 from the germline V gene are SNHLY and FYNNEI.

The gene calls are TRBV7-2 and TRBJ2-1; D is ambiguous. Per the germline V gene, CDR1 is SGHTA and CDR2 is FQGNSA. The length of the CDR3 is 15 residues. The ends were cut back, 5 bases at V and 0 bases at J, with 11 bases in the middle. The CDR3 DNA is TGTGCCAGCAGCCCGAGCCCGAGCTCCTACAATGAGCAGTTCTTC. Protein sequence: CASSPSPSSYNEQFF. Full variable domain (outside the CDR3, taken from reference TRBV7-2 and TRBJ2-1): GAGVSQSPSNKVTEKGKDVELRCDPISGHTALYWYRQSLGQGLEFLIYFQGNSAPDKSGLPSDRFSAERTGGSVSTLTIQRTQQEDSAVYLCASSPSPSSYNEQFFGPGTRLTVL.

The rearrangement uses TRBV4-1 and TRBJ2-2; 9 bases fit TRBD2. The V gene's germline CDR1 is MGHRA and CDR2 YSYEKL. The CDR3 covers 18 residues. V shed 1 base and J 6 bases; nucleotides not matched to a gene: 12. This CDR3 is CASSQAPAGGGQAGELFF. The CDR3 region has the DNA TGCGCCAGCAGCCAAGCTCCAGCGGGGGGTGGTCAGGCCGGGGAGCTGTTTTTT.